The 6 T cell receptor beta chains below were found in one sample sequenced in a study of T cells in Graves' hyperthyroidism and ophthalmopathy. Amplified regions were TCR beta CDR3 sequences from RNA transcripts. RT-PCR in the first round (using the HTBI primer set) targeted the TCR CDR3. MiXCR was run by TCRdb on the multiplex PCR reads, yielding one entry per CDR3 protein. The table includes hundreds of thousands of distinct CDR3 sequences, around a third detected once. The material sequenced was blood. These receptors were taken from a woman between 35 and 50 years old with Graves' hyperthyroidism.

This clonotype has a handful of counts. The chain has TRBV5-1 and TRBJ2-2, with a weak D call TRBD1 (6 bases). This CDR3 is built from 14 residues. Between the trimmed V and J ends, which lost 2 bases and 4 bases, there was a span of 9 bases. Germline V gene lookup returns CDR1 SGHRS and CDR2 YFSETQ. CDR3 DNA sequence: TGCGCCAGCAGCTTTAGGACAGTCACCGGGGAGCTGTTTTTT. This translates into CASSFRTVTGELFF.

This clonotype was counted only a few times. V is TRBV6-4 and J is TRBJ1-2, with 12 bases that match TRBD1. Germline lookup yields CDR1 MRHNA and CDR2 SNTAGT. V dropped 6 bases and J dropped 7; count of bases not matched to a gene: 6. The CDR3 length is 14 residues. Here the CDR3 reads CASRGTGGISGYTF. CDR3 nucleotides: TGTGCCAGCAGGGGGACAGGGGGCATCTCTGGCTACACCTTC.

In DNA form, the CDR3 reads TGTGCCAGCAGCTTAGGACACGGAACTGAAGCTTTCTTT. Protein: CASSLGHGTEAFF. The V call is TRBV7-9, the J call TRBJ1-1; no reliable D call. This CDR3 has 13 residues. The germline gives CDR1 SEHNR, CDR2 FQNEAQ (reference sequence). With 1 base removed from V and 5 bases from J, the gap between germline ends came to 8 bases.

This clonotype came up many times. The V gene is TRBV10-3, the J gene TRBJ1-1; the match to TRBD1 covers 8 bases. In germline, CDR1 is ENHRY, CDR2 SYGVKD. The CDR3 has 15 amino acids. The V and J ends lost 2 bases and 4 bases, in that order; junction bases with no gene match: 6. The CDR3 spells CAISEKVDRATEAFF. CDR3 coding DNA: TGTGCCATCAGTGAGAAAGTGGACAGGGCCACTGAAGCTTTCTTT.

To note about this clonotype: A much bigger clone sits one base away, suggesting this may be a read error. Because the CDR3 is missing its conserved closing phenylalanine or tryptophan, this is likely a read error. This chain connects TRBV7-9 to TRBJ1-1; the D is unclear. Germline CDR1 SEHNR, CDR2 FQNEAQ (reference sequence). The CDR3 extends over 14 amino acids. V was pared by 6 bases and J by 0 bases, with 11 bases between. The CDR3 reads CASSVNSLNTEAFL. As DNA, the CDR3 is TGTGCCAGCAGTGTTAATTCCCTGAACACTGAAGCTTTCCTT.

There are many counts of this clonotype. This chain links TRBV11-3 with TRBJ1-6; 10 bases agree with TRBD1. Germline trimming cut 1 base from V and 10 bases from J; bases unmatched to any gene: 7. Germline-derived CDR1 and CDR2 are SGHNT and YENEEA. The CDR3 has 16 amino acids. The CDR3 DNA follows: TGTGCCAGCAGCTTAGCTGGGACAGGGGTAGAGTCACCCCTCCACTTT. As protein: CASSLAGTGVESPLHF.